This T cell receptor beta chain was sequenced during a study of cytomegalovirus exposure and HLA in healthy donors. Concerning this clone itself: The antigen remains undetermined.

In germline, CDR1 is SEHNR, CDR2 FQNEAQ (reference sequence). CDR3 length: 18 residues. Losses at the gene ends were 3 bases for V and 3 bases for J; bases not matched to a gene: 10. Study-level results: Published work reported that the classifier diagnosed cytomegalovirus status with high specificity and sensitivity. In an earlier analysis, productive rearrangement rates for most beta V segments clustered near 87% or 30%. The authors later linked a missense DCLRE1C variant to TCR beta V- and J-gene trimming. The study carried out a later analysis of TCR beta sequences. It associated approximately 16,000 of them with specific HLA alleles at a false discovery rate of 0.05.

Primers included in the PCR were 60 Vbeta and 13 Jbeta primers. Clones were read by immunoSEQ multiplex PCR, and TCRdb kept only the in-frame ones, dropping some. This table has under 200,000 clones, 75% appearing once. Input material: PBMCs. This chain uses TRBV7-9 with TRBJ2-2; 10 bases are a match to TRBD2. The receptor was isolated from a male donor in good health and CMV-seronegative. This CDR3 is CASSLGLAGAADTGELFF. The CDR3, as DNA: TGTGCCAGCAGCTTGGGGCTAGCGGGAGCGGCCGACACCGGGGAGCTGTTTTTT.